This T cell receptor (beta chain) is drawn from a study of T cell changes during pregnancy in multiple sclerosis. Clones were sequenced by immunoSEQ multiplex PCR, and TCRdb holds only the in-frame ones, with some missing. The table shows 13,000 to 15,000 clones, with over 85% occurring only once. CDR1 and CDR2 from the germline V gene are SEHNR and FQNEAQ (reference sequence). The CDR3 covers 15 residues. Trimming removed 5 bases at V and 5 bases at J, with 15 bases between. V usage is TRBV7-9 and J usage is TRBJ1-4, with D possibly matching TRBD1 (6 bases). Here the sequenced sample was peripheral blood, taken in the second trimester of pregnancy. The sequence was obtained from a female donor in good health, enrolled as a control in a pregnancy study. CDR3 DNA sequence: TGTGCCAGCAGCCCATGGGACACCGACAATGAAAAACTGTTTTTT. Protein: CASSPWDTDNEKLFF.